This T cell receptor (beta chain) was identified in a study of identical twins. V was trimmed by 0 bases and J by 3 bases, leaving 11 bases between them. Germline values: CDR1 SGHRS, CDR2 YFSETQ. The CDR3 is 15 amino acids. Each CDR3 protein gets one entry after TCRdb re-called the 5' RACE reads with MiXCR. The table has around 370,000 distinct CDR3 sequences, approximately 8.8% seen once. The origin of this receptor is a woman in her 50s in good health. The chain recombines TRBV5-1 with TRBJ2-3; D remains unclear. The sequencing input was naive T cells sorted from blood. The CDR3 is CASSLEAVRTDTQYF. CDR3 in DNA: TGCGCCAGCAGCTTGGAGGCGGTCCGGACAGATACGCAGTATTTT.